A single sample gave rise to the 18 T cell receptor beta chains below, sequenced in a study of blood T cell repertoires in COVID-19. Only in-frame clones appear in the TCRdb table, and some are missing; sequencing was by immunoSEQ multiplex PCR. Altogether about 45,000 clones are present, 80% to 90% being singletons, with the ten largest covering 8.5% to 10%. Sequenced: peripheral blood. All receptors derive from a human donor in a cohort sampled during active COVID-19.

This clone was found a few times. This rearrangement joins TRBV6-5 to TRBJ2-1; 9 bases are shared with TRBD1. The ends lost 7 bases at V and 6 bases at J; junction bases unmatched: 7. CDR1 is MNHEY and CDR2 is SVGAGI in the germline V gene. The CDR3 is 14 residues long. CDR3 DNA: TGTGCCAGCACCAGCCGGGACAGGGCCAATGAGCAGTTCTTC. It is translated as CASTSRDRANEQFF.

The CDR3 is CASSPNKGRETQYF. The CDR3, as DNA: TGTGCCAGCAGCCCCAACAAAGGGAGAGAGACCCAGTACTTC. This chain joins TRBV7-2 and TRBJ2-5; weak D call: TRBD2 (5 bases). This CDR3 is 14 amino acids long. The V gene lost 5 bases and the J gene lost 4 bases, with 14 bases spanning the gap. Germline CDR1 SGHTA, CDR2 FQGNSA.

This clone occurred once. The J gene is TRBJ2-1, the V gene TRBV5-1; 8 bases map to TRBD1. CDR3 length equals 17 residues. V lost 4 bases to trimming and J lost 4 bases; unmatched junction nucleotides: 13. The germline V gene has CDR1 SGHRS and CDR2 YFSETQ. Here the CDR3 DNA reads TGCGCCAGCAGCCCACCGGACAGGGCCCCGTTTTACAATGAGCAGTTCTTC. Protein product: CASSPPDRAPFYNEQFF.

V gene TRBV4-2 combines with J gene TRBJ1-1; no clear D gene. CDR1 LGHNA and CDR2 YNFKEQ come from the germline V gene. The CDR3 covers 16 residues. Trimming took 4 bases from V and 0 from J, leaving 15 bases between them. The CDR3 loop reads CASSPQKGSLNTEAFF. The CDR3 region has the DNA TGTGCCAGCAGCCCCCAGAAAGGGAGCTTGAACACTGAAGCTTTCTTT.

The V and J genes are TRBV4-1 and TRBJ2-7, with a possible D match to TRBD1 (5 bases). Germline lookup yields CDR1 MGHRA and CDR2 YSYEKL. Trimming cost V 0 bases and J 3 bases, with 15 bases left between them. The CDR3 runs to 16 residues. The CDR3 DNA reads TGCGCCAGCAGCCAAGAACCCGGCAGGGTAATCTACGAGCAGTACTTC. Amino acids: CASSQEPGRVIYEQYF.

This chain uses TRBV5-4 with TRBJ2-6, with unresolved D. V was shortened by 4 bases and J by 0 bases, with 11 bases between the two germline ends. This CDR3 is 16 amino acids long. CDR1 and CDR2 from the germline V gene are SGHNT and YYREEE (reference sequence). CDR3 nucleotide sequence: TGTGCCAGCAGCCCGACTCCGAGCTCTGGGGCCAACGTCCTGACTTTC. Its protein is CASSPTPSSGANVLTF.

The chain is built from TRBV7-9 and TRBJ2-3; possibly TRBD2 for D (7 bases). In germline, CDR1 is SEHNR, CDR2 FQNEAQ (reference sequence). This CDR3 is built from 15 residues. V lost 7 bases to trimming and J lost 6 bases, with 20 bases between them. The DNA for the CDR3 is TGTGCCAGCAAGTCTTCGCGGGGGCTCGGGGATACGCAGTATTTT. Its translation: CASKSSRGLGDTQYF.

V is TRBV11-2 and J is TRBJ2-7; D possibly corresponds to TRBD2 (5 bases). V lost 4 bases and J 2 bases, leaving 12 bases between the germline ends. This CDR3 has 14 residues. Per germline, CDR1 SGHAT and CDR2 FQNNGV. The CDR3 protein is CASSSQRGPYEQYF. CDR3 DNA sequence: TGTGCCAGCAGCTCCCAGCGCGGGCCCTACGAGCAGTACTTC.

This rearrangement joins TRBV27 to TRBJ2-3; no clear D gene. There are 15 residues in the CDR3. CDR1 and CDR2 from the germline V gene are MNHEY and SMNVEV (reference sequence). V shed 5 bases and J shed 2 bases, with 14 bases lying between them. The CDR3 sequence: CASSNSRLNTDTQYF. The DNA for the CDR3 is TGTGCCAGCAGTAATTCGCGCCTAAACACAGATACGCAGTATTTT.

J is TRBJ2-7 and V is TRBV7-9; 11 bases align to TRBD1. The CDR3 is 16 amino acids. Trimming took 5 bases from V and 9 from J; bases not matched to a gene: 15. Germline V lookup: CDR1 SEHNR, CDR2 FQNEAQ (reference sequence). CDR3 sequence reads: CASSISRDRGVVGQYF. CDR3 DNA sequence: TGTGCCAGCAGCATCTCCCGGGACAGGGGGGTAGTTGGGCAGTACTTC.

Here the CDR3 DNA reads TGTGCCAGCAGCCCAGCCCTGGGCGGGGGCCACAATGAGCAGTTCTTC. Translating gives CASSPALGGGHNEQFF. This chain joins TRBV7-8 and TRBJ2-1; D possibly corresponds to TRBD2 (7 bases). Trimming shortened V by 5 bases and J by 5 bases, and 19 bases separated the two germline ends. The V gene's germline CDR1 is SGHVS and CDR2 FQNEAQ. This CDR3 region has 16 residues.

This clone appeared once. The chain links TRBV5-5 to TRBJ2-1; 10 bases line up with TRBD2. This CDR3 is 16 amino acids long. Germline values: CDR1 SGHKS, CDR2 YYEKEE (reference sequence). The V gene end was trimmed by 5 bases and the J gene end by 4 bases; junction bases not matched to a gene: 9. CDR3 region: CASSLSGGASYNEQFF. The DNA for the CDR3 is TGTGCCAGCAGTTTAAGCGGGGGGGCAAGTTACAATGAGCAGTTCTTC.

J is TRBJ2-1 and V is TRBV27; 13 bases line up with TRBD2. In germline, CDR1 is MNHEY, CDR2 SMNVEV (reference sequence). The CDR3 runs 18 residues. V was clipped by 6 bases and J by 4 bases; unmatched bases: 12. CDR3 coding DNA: TGTGCCAGCAGACCTGGACTAGCGGGGGTCCGTCTTTACAATGAGCAGTTCTTC. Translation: CASRPGLAGVRLYNEQFF.

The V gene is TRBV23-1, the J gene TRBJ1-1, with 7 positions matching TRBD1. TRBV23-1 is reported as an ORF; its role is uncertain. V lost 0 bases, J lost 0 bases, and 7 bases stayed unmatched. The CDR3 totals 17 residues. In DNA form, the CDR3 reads TGCGCCAGCAGTCAATCCCGGGTCGGGACAGTGAACACTGAAGCTTTCTTT. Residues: CASSQSRVGTVNTEAFF.

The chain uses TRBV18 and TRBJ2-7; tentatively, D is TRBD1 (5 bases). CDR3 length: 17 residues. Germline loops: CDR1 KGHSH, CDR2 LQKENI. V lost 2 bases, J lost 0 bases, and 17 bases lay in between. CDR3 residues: CASSPTLLGDSSYEQYF. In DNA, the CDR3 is TGTGCCAGCTCACCAACACTCCTAGGGGATAGCTCCTACGAGCAGTACTTC.

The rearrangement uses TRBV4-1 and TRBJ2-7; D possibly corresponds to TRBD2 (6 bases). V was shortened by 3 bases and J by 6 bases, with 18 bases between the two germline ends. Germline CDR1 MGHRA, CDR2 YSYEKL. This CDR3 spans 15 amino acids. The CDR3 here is CASSQVGGRPGEQYF. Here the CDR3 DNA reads TGCGCCAGCAGCCAGGTGGGGGGACGGCCCGGCGAGCAGTACTTC.

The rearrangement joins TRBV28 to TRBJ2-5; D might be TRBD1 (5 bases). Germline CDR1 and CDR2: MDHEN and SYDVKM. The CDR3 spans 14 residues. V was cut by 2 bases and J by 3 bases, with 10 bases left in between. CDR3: CASSLNRPKETQYF. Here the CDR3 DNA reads TGTGCCAGCAGTTTAAACAGGCCGAAAGAGACCCAGTACTTC.

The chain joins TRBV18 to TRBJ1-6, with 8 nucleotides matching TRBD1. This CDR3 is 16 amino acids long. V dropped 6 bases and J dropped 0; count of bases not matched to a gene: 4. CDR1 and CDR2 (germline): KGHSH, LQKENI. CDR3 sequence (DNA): TGTGCCAGCTCCCTGGGACAGGCCTCCTATAATTCACCCCTCCACTTT. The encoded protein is CASSLGQASYNSPLHF.